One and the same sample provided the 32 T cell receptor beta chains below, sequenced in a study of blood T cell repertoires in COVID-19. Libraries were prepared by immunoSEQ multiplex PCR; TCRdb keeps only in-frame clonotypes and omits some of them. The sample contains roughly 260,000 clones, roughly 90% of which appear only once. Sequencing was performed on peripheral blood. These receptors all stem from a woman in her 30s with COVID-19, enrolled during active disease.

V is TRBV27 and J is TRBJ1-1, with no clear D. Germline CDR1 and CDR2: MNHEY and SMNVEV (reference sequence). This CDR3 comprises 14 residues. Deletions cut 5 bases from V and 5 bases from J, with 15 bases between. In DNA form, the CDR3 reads TGTGCCAGCAGTAGAAGTCGCACCGCGACTGAAGCTTTCTTT. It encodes CASSRSRTATEAFF.

Written as DNA, the CDR3 is TGTGCCAGCAGTGTAGAGCGGGGTAGGAACAATGAGCAGTTCTTC. It codes for CASSVERGRNNEQFF. The chain uses TRBV6-4 and TRBJ2-1; TRBD2 matches 7 bases. Unmatched junction bases numbered 8, after V lost 4 bases and J lost 5 bases. Germline lookup yields CDR1 MRHNA and CDR2 SNTAGT. The CDR3 contains 15 residues.

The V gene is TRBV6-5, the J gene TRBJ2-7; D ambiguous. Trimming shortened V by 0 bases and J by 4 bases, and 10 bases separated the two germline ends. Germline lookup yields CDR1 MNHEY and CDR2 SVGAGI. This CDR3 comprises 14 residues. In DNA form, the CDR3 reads TGTGCCAGCAGTTACTCTCCAGTCCTTTACGAGCAGTACTTC. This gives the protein CASSYSPVLYEQYF.

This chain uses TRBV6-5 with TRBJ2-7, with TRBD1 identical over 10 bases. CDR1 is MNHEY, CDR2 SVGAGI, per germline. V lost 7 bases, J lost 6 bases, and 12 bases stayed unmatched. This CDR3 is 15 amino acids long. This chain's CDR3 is CASTPIRDRGREQYF. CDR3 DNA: TGTGCCAGCACCCCGATCCGGGACAGGGGACGCGAGCAGTACTTC.

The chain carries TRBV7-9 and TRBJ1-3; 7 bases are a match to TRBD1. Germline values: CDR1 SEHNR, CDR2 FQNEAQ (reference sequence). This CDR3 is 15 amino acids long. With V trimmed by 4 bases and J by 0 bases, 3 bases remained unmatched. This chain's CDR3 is CASSSTGDSGNTIYF. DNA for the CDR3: TGTGCCAGCAGCTCCACAGGGGACTCTGGAAACACCATATATTTT.

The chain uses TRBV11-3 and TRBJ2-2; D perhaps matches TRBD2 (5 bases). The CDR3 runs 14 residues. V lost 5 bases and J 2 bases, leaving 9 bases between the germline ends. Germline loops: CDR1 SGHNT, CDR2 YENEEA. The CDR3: CASSLSGNTGELFF. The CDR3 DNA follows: TGTGCCAGCAGCCTCAGCGGAAACACCGGGGAGCTGTTTTTT.

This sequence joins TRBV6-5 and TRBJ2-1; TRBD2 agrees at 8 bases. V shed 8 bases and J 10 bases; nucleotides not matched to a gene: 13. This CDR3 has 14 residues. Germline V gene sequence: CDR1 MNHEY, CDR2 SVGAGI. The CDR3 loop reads CASHRPGGPGEQFF. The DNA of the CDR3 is TGTGCCAGCCACCGGCCGGGAGGGCCTGGGGAGCAGTTCTTC.

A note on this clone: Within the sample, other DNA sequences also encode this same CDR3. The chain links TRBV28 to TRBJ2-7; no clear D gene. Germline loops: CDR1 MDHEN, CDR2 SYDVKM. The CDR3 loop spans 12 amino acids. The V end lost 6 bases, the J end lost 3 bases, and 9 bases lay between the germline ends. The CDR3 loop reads CASSLTVYEQYF. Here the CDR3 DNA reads TGTGCCAGCAGCCTCACAGTCTACGAGCAGTACTTC. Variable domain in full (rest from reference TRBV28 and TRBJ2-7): DVKVTQSSRYLVKRTGEKVFLECVQDMDHENMFWYRQDPGLGLRLIYFSYDVKMKEKGDIPEGYSVSREKKERFSLILESASTNQTSMYLCASSLTVYEQYFGPGTRLTVT.

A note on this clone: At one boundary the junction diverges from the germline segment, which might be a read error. CDR3 DNA sequence: TGTAACACAGGGGGAGAGACCCAGTACTTC. Translating gives CNTGGETQYF. The rearrangement uses TRBV20-1 and TRBJ2-5; 8 bases agree with TRBD1. The CDR3 is 10 amino acids. Per the germline V gene, CDR1 is DFQATT and CDR2 is SNEGSKA (reference sequence).

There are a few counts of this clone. CDR3 in DNA: TGTGCCTGGGGACTATACGAGCAGTACTTC. It yields the protein CAWGLYEQYF. The chain carries TRBV30 and TRBJ2-7, with a weak D call TRBD2 (6 bases). Germline CDR1 and CDR2: GTSNPN and SVGIG (reference sequence). V was cut by 5 bases and J by 4 bases, with 6 bases left in between. This CDR3 spans 10 amino acids.

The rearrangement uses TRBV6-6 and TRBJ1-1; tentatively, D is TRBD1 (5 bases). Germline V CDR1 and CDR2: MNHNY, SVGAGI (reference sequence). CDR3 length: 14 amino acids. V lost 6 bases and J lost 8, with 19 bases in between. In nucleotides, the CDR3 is TGTGCCAGCAGCCCTCCAGGGCGGGAGGTGGAAGCTTTCTTT. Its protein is CASSPPGREVEAFF.

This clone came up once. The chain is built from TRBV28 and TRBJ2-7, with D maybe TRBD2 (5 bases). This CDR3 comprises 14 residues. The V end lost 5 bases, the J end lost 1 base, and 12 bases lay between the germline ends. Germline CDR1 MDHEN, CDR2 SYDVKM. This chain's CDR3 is CASSPGRDSYEQYF. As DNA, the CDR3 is TGTGCCAGCAGTCCCGGACGGGATTCCTACGAGCAGTACTTC.

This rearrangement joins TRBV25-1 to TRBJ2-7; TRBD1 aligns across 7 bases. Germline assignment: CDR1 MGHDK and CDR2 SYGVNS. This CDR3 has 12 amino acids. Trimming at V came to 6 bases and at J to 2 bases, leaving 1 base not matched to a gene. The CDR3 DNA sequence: TGTGCCAGCAGGCAGGGGGCCTACGAGCAGTACTTC. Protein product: CASRQGAYEQYF.

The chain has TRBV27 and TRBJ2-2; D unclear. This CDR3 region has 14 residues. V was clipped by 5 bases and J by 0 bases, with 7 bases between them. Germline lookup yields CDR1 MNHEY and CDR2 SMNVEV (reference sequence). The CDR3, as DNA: TGTGCCAGCAGTCCCACACCGAACACCGGGGAGCTGTTTTTT. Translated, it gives CASSPTPNTGELFF.

The CDR3 reads CASSLDRLQETQYF. The DNA for the CDR3 is TGTGCCAGCAGCTTAGACAGACTCCAAGAGACCCAGTACTTC. This chain links TRBV11-2 with TRBJ2-5; no clear D gene. V dropped 0 bases and J dropped 1 base, with 6 bases sitting between them. This CDR3 is 14 amino acids long. Germline-derived CDR1 and CDR2 are SGHAT and FQNNGV.

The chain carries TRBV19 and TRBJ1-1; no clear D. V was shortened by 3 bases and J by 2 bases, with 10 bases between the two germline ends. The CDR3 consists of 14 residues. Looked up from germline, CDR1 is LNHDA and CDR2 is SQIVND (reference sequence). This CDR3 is CASSMGGVNTEAFF. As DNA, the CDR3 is TGTGCCAGTAGTATGGGCGGGGTCAACACTGAAGCTTTCTTT.

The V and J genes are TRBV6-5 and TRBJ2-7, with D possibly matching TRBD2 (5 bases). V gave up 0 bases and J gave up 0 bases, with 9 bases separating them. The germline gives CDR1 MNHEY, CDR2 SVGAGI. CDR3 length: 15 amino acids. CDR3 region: CASSYSGEGSYEQYF. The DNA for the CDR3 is TGTGCCAGCAGTTACTCGGGAGAGGGCTCCTACGAGCAGTACTTC.

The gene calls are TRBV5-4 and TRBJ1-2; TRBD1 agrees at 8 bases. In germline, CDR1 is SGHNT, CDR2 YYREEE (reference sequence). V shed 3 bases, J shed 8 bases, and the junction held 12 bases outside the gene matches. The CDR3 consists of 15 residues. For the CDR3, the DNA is TGTGCCAGCAGCTCGAGGACAGGGCGAGGTTACGGCTACACCTTC. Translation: CASSSRTGRGYGYTF. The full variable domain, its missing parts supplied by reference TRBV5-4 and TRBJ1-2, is ETGVTQSPTHLIKTRGQQVTLRCSSQSGHNTVSWYQQALGQGPQFIFQYYREEENGRGNFPPRFSGLQFPNYSSELNVNALELDDSALYLCASSSRTGRGYGYTFGSGTRLTVV.

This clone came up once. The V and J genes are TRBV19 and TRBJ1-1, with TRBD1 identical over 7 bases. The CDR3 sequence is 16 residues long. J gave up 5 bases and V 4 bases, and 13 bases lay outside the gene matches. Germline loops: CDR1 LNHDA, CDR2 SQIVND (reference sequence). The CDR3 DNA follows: TGTGCCAGTAGTAAACGACAGGGATCTTTTCGGACTGAAGCTTTCTTT. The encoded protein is CASSKRQGSFRTEAFF.

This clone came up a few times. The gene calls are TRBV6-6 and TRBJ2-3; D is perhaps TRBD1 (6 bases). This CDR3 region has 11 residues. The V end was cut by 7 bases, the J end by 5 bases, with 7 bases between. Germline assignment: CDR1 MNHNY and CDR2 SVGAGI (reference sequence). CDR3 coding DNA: TGTGCCAGCACCAGGGGAGATACGCAGTATTTT. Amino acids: CASTRGDTQYF.

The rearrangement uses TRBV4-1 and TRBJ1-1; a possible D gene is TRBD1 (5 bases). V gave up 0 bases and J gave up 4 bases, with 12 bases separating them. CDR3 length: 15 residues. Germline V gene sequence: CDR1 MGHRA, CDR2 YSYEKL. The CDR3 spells CASSQDPGVGTEAFF. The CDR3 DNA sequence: TGCGCCAGCAGCCAAGATCCGGGGGTGGGCACTGAAGCTTTCTTT.

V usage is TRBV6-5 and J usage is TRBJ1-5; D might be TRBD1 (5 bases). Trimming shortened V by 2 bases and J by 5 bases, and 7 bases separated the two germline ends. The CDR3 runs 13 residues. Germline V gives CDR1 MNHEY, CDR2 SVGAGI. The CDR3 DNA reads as TGTGCCAGCAGTTACGGCAGGGATCAGCCCCAGCATTTT. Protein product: CASSYGRDQPQHF.

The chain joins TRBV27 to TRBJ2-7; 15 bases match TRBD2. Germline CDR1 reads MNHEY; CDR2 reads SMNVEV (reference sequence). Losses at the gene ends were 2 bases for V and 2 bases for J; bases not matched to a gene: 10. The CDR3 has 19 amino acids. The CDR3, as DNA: TGTGCCAGCAGTTTAGTGGGGGGACTAGCGGGAGGTGGGGCCTACGAGCAGTACTTC. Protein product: CASSLVGGLAGGGAYEQYF.

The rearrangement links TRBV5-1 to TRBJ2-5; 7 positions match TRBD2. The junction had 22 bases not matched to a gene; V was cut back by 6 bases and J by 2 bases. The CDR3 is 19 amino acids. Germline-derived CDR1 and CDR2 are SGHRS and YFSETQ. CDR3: CASNPESAGALKDQETQYF. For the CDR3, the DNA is TGCGCCAGCAACCCCGAATCTGCGGGAGCATTGAAGGATCAAGAGACCCAGTACTTC.

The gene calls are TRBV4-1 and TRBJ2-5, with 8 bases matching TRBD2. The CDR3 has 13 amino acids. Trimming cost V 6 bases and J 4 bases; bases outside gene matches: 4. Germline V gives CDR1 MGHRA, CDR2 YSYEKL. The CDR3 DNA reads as TGCGCCAGCAGAAGACTAGCGTCAGAGACCCAGTACTTC. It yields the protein CASRRLASETQYF.

The CDR3 DNA is TGTGCCAGCAGTCGGGACAGGGCAATTTTTGGCTACACCTTC. Protein: CASSRDRAIFGYTF. The chain carries TRBV6-2 or TRBV6-3 and TRBJ1-2, with TRBD1 matching over 9 bases. V lost 5 bases to trimming and J lost 7 bases; unmatched junction nucleotides: 8. Germline V gene lookup returns CDR1 MNHEY and CDR2 SVGEGT. CDR3 length: 14 residues.

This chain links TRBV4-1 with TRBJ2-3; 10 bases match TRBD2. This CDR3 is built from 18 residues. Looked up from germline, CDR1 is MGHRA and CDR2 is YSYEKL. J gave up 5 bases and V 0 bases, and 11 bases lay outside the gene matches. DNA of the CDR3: TGCGCCAGCAGCCAAGATAATCTAGCGGGAGCCTCCGGAGATACGCAGTATTTT. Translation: CASSQDNLAGASGDTQYF.

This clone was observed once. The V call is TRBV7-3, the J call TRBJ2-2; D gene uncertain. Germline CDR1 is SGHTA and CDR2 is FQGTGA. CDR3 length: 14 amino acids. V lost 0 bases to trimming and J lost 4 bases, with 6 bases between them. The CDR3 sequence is CASSLTRSTGELFF. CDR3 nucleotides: TGTGCCAGCAGCTTAACGCGGTCCACCGGGGAGCTGTTTTTT.

The CDR3 sequence: CASSLSGGGVGWDTQYF. CDR3 sequence (DNA): TGTGCCAGCAGTCTCTCAGGAGGGGGGGTAGGATGGGATACGCAGTATTTT. V usage is TRBV27 and J usage is TRBJ2-3; D is perhaps TRBD2 (7 bases). Germline-derived CDR1 and CDR2 are MNHEY and SMNVEV (reference sequence). The CDR3 totals 17 residues. Trimming removed 5 bases from V and 6 bases from J, with 24 bases in between.

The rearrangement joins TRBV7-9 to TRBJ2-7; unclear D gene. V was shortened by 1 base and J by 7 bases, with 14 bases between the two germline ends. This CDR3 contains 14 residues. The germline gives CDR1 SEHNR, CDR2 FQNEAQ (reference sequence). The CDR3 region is CASSLVVRPGEQYF. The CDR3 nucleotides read TGTGCCAGCAGCTTAGTGGTCCGCCCAGGTGAGCAGTACTTC.

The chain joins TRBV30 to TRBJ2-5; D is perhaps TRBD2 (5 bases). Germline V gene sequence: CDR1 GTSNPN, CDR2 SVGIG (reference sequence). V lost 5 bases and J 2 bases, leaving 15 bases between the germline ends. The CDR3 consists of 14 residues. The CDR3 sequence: CAWELDLTQETQYF. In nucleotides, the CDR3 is TGTGCCTGGGAACTAGACTTAACTCAAGAGACCCAGTACTTC.

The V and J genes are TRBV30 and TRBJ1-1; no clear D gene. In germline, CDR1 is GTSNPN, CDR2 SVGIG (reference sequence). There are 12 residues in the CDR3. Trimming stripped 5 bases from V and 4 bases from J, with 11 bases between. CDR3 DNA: TGTGCCTGGGAGGCTCGGGGCACTGAAGCTTTCTTT. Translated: CAWEARGTEAFF.